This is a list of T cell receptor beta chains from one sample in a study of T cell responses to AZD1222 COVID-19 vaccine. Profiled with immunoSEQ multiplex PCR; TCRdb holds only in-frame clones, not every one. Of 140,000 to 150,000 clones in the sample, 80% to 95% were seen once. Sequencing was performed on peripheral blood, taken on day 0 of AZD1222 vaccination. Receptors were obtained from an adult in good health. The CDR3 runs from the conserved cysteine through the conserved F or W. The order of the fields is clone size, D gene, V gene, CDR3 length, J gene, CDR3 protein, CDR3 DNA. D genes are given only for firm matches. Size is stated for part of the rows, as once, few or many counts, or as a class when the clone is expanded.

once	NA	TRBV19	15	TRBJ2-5	CASSIGQQAQETQYF	TGTGCCAGTAGTATAGGACAGCAGGCCCAAGAGACCCAGTACTTC
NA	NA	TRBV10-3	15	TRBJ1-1	CAISEAGTGNTEAFF	TGTGCCATCAGTGAGGCCGGGACCGGCAACACTGAAGCTTTCTTT
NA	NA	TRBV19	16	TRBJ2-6	CASNLPWGSGANVLTF	TGTGCCAGTAATCTGCCGTGGGGCTCTGGGGCCAACGTCCTGACTTTC
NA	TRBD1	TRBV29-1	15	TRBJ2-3	CSVGVSGGEADTQYF	TGCAGCGTTGGGGTCTCAGGGGGCGAGGCAGATACGCAGTATTTT
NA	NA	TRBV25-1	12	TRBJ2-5	CASSPEGETQYF	TGTGCCAGCAGCCCTGAGGGGGAGACCCAGTACTTC
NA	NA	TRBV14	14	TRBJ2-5	CASSQTKPQETQYF	TGTGCCAGCAGCCAGACAAAACCCCAAGAGACCCAGTACTTC
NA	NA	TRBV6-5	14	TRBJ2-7	CASSYSGRAGEQYF	TGTGCCAGCAGTTACTCGGGCAGGGCGGGGGAGCAGTACTTC
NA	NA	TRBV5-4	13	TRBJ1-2	CASRLGGIGGYTF	TGTGCCAGCCGCTTGGGGGGCATCGGGGGCTACACCTTC
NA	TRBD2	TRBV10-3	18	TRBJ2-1	CAISESTWTGGPRNEQFF	TGTGCCATCAGTGAGTCGACTTGGACGGGAGGGCCACGTAATGAGCAGTTCTTC
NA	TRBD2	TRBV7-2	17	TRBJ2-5	CASSPGLAGVMRETQYF	TGTGCCAGCAGCCCCGGACTAGCGGGAGTGATGCGGGAGACCCAGTACTTC
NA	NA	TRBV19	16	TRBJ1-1	CASSMRGIRMNTEAFF	TGTGCCAGTAGTATGAGGGGAATCAGGATGAACACTGAAGCTTTCTTT